This passage covers 2 T cell receptor beta chains from one sample sequenced in a study of blood T cell repertoires in COVID-19. Sequenced by immunoSEQ multiplex PCR; TCRdb stores in-frame clones only, minus some. The repertoire holds about 28,000 clones, with about 92% as singletons. The specimen sequenced was peripheral blood. The receptors were gathered from a woman aged 70-85 years with COVID-19, enrolled during active disease.

The chain carries TRBV6-5 and TRBJ1-6, with 9 bases lining up with TRBD1. CDR3 length: 12 amino acids. The V gene end was trimmed by 8 bases and the J gene end by 8 bases; junction bases not matched to a gene: 1. From germline, CDR1 is MNHEY and CDR2 SVGAGI. CDR3: CASRQGDSPLHF. The CDR3 bases are TGTGCCAGCCGACAGGGGGATTCACCCCTCCACTTT.

The chain links TRBV7-2 to TRBJ1-5; TRBD1 matches 7 bases. Trimming at V came to 3 bases and at J to 4 bases, leaving 0 bases not matched to a gene. The germline V gene has CDR1 SGHTA and CDR2 FQGNSA. The CDR3 totals 13 residues. CDR3 residues: CASSLTGNQPQHF. The DNA for the CDR3 is TGTGCCAGCAGCTTGACAGGGAATCAGCCCCAGCATTTT.